Sequencing of this TCR beta chain was carried out in a study of blood T cell repertoires in COVID-19. The assay was immunoSEQ multiplex PCR, and TCRdb's table has in-frame clones only and misses some. Altogether about 140,000 clones are present, 70% to 85% being singletons, with the ten largest covering approximately 3.6%. Germline lookup yields CDR1 SGHRS and CDR2 YFSETQ. The CDR3 contains 14 residues. Trimming removed 6 bases at V and 0 bases at J, with 13 bases between. Input material: peripheral blood. The rearrangement links TRBV5-1 to TRBJ2-7, with D tentatively TRBD1 (6 bases). The clonotype was recovered from a man aged 60-69 years with acute or convalescent COVID-19. The CDR3 bases are TGCGCCAGCACCCCGAGGGACACCTCCTACGAGCAGTACTTC. It translates to CASTPRDTSYEQYF.